One and the same sample provided the 21 T cell receptor beta chains below, sequenced in a study of CD8 T cells in Susac syndrome. Random hexamers were used to reverse transcribe an amount of roughly 0.45 to 1 ug RNA. TCRdb passed the immunoSEQ multiplex PCR reads through MiXCR, listing each CDR3 protein once. The sample holds approximately 210,000 distinct CDR3 sequences, approximately 94% seen once. Source material: CD4+ T cells from PBMCs. These receptor sequences come from a human donor with Susac syndrome.

This clonotype has a single count. The CDR3 reads CASSFVSAGKDTQYF. The CDR3 nucleotides are TGTGCCAGCAGTTTCGTTTCCGCGGGGAAGGATACGCAGTATTTT. This rearrangement joins TRBV27 to TRBJ2-3; D may be TRBD2 (6 bases). V gave up 3 bases and J gave up 6 bases, with 16 bases separating them. The CDR3 is made up of 15 amino acids. CDR1 MNHEY and CDR2 SMNVEV come from the germline V gene (reference sequence).

The chain combines TRBV7-2 with TRBJ2-5; 7 bases map to TRBD2. CDR3 length: 15 amino acids. With 2 bases clipped from V and 0 bases from J, the junction kept 3 bases outside the gene matches. CDR1 and CDR2 (germline): SGHTA, FQGNSA. The CDR3 region has the DNA TGTGCCAGCAGCTTAAGCGGGGCCGACCAAGAGACCCAGTACTTC. Translating it yields CASSLSGADQETQYF.

The chain uses TRBV29-1 and TRBJ2-2, with D perhaps being TRBD1 or TRBD2 (5 bases each). The CDR3 contains 13 residues. CDR1 is SQVTM and CDR2 is ANQGSEA in the germline V gene. V lost 3 bases and J 1 base, leaving 6 bases between the germline ends. CDR3 nucleotide sequence: TGCAGCGTTGATGGGGGGAACACCGGGGAGCTGTTTTTT. Encoded protein: CSVDGGNTGELFF.

This sequence joins TRBV18 and TRBJ1-2, with 7 bases lining up with TRBD1. V shed 0 bases, J shed 8 bases, and the junction held 15 bases outside the gene matches. The CDR3 loop spans 17 amino acids. The germline V gene has CDR1 KGHSH and CDR2 LQKENI. Here the CDR3 reads CASSPPLDRQGEEGYTF. The CDR3 DNA reads TGTGCCAGCTCACCACCCCTGGACAGACAGGGCGAGGAAGGCTACACCTTC.

CDR3 sequence: CASSSATWGRGNTEAFF. The CDR3 DNA is TGTGCCAGCAGTTCCGCGACGTGGGGGCGTGGGAACACTGAAGCTTTCTTT. The V call is TRBV12-3 or TRBV12-4, the J call TRBJ1-1, with D maybe TRBD1 (6 bases). The CDR3 length is 17 residues. Between the trimmed V and J ends, which lost 4 bases and 1 base, there was a span of 19 bases.

J is TRBJ1-1 and V is TRBV5-6; 7 bases align to TRBD1. Germline V gene lookup returns CDR1 SGHDT and CDR2 YYEEEE. After removal of 8 bases from V and 7 bases from J, the junction contained 5 bases not matched to a gene. This CDR3 contains 11 residues. This chain's CDR3 is CASTRDSEAFF. The CDR3, as DNA: TGTGCCAGTACCCGGGACAGTGAAGCTTTCTTT. Supplemented by reference TRBV5-6 and TRBJ1-1, the full variable domain reads DAGVTQSPTHLIKTRGQQVTLRCSPKSGHDTVSWYQQALGQGPQFIFQYYEEEERQRGNFPDRFSGHQFPNYSSELNVNALLLGDSALYLCASTRDSEAFFGQGTRLTVV.

V usage is TRBV7-2 and J usage is TRBJ2-5, with 8 bases aligning to TRBD2. Unmatched junction bases numbered 10, after V lost 5 bases and J lost 5 bases. CDR1 and CDR2 from the germline V gene are SGHTA and FQGNSA. This CDR3 comprises 15 residues. CDR3 amino acids: CASSGVAGSGETQYF. For the CDR3, the DNA is TGTGCCAGCAGCGGTGTAGCGGGGAGTGGGGAGACCCAGTACTTC.

The V and J genes are TRBV27 and TRBJ1-5, with 9 bases aligning to TRBD1. The CDR3 sequence is 15 residues long. Trimming took 5 bases from V and 4 from J; bases not matched to a gene: 6. Germline V CDR1 and CDR2: MNHEY, SMNVEV (reference sequence). The CDR3 sequence is CASSPQDRGNQPQHF. The CDR3 DNA follows: TGTGCCAGCAGTCCGCAGGACAGGGGAAATCAGCCCCAGCATTTT.

The V call is TRBV11-1, the J call TRBJ2-5; possibly TRBD1 for D (6 bases). Trimming shortened V by 5 bases and J by 3 bases, and 10 bases separated the two germline ends. Germline V gene lookup returns CDR1 SGHAT and CDR2 FQDESV (reference sequence). The CDR3 runs 13 residues. The CDR3 loop reads CASSRQVEETQYF. As DNA, the CDR3 is TGTGCCAGCAGCCGACAGGTGGAAGAGACCCAGTACTTC.

This chain uses TRBV5-8 with TRBJ2-1; 9 positions agree with TRBD1. The CDR3 spans 14 residues. CDR1 SGHTS and CDR2 YDEGEE come from the germline V gene. Losses at the gene ends were 7 bases for V and 4 bases for J; bases not matched to a gene: 6. The DNA for the CDR3 is TGTGCCAGCGCCGGGACAGGGAGATACAATGAGCAGTTCTTC. Its translation is CASAGTGRYNEQFF. The whole variable domain, filled in from reference TRBV5-8 and TRBJ2-1, reads EAGVTQSPTHLIKTRGQQATLRCSPISGHTSVYWYQQALGLGLQFLLWYDEGEERNRGNFPPRFSGRQFPNYSSELNVNALELEDSALYLCASAGTGRYNEQFFGPGTRLTVL.

This sequence joins TRBV10-3 and TRBJ2-3; 7 bases align to TRBD2. The germline CDR1 and CDR2 sequences are ENHRY and SYGVKD. Losses at the gene ends were 6 bases for V and 2 bases for J; bases not matched to a gene: 11. The CDR3 extends over 16 amino acids. The CDR3 nucleotides are TGTGCCATCAGCGTCGCGCGAGCGGGGTACACAGATACGCAGTATTTT. It is translated as CAISVARAGYTDTQYF.

The CDR3 region has the DNA TGTGCCAGCAGCCCGACTAGCGGGGCGAAGTTCTTC. Residues: CASSPTSGAKFF. The chain joins TRBV6-2 or TRBV6-3 to TRBJ2-1; 11 nucleotides agree with TRBD2. J lost 14 bases, V lost 6 bases, and 6 bases had no gene match. The CDR3 length is 12 residues. Germline values: CDR1 MNHEY, CDR2 SVGEGT.

This chain joins TRBV12-5 and TRBJ1-2, with D unresolved. Looked up from germline, CDR1 is LGHNT and CDR2 is FRNRAP. The V and J ends lost 6 bases and 2 bases respectively, with 10 bases between them. CDR3 length: 13 amino acids. The CDR3 is CASGAGSNYGYTF. The CDR3 region has the DNA TGTGCTAGTGGGGCAGGCTCGAACTATGGCTACACCTTC.

This clonotype was picked up one time. The V and J genes are TRBV7-3 and TRBJ1-1; D unclear. The CDR3 length is 15 residues. CDR1 and CDR2 from the germline V gene are SGHTA and FQGTGA. Trimming removed 0 bases from V and 1 base from J, with 9 bases in between. The CDR3 DNA reads TGTGCCAGCAGCTTAACAGTGGCCAGGAACACTGAAGCTTTCTTT. This sequence encodes CASSLTVARNTEAFF.

This chain uses TRBV5-1 with TRBJ1-2, with D unresolved. The CDR3 runs to 14 residues. V gave up 3 bases and J gave up 2 bases, with 11 bases separating them. The germline V gene has CDR1 SGHRS and CDR2 YFSETQ. CDR3: CASSSGRENYGYTF. The CDR3 DNA sequence: TGCGCCAGCAGCTCCGGCAGAGAGAACTATGGCTACACCTTC.

The V call is TRBV6-5, the J call TRBJ1-2; TRBD1 is a possible D gene (6 bases). Trimming left V 6 bases short and J 8 bases short, with 16 bases between. Germline values: CDR1 MNHEY, CDR2 SVGAGI. The CDR3 is made up of 13 amino acids. The CDR3 DNA reads TGTGCCAGCAGGTTCAACAGGGAGTTCGGCTACACCTTC. It specifies CASRFNREFGYTF.

The genes are TRBV2 and TRBJ2-7; D ambiguous. Trimming cost V 3 bases and J 2 bases, with 14 bases left between them. Germline CDR1 is SNHLY and CDR2 is FYNNEI. The CDR3 consists of 15 residues. CDR3 coding DNA: TGTGCCAGCAGTGATAGGGCAGGTCACACCTACGAGCAGTACTTC. It translates to CASSDRAGHTYEQYF. Based on the CDR3 plus reference TRBV2 and TRBJ2-7, the full variable domain is EPEVTQTPSHQVTQMGQEVILRCVPISNHLYFYWYRQILGQKVEFLVSFYNNEISEKSEIFDDQFSVERPDGSNFTLKIRSTKLEDSAMYFCASSDRAGHTYEQYFGPGTRLTVT.

This chain uses TRBV19 with TRBJ2-7; 8 nucleotides line up with TRBD1. V was clipped by 7 bases and J by 3 bases; unmatched bases: 11. The CDR3 totals 15 residues. CDR1 and CDR2 from the germline V gene are LNHDA and SQIVND (reference sequence). For the CDR3, the DNA is TGTGCCAGTAATATCGGGACAGGAGATCACTACGAGCAGTACTTC. It codes for CASNIGTGDHYEQYF.

The chain has TRBV3-1 and TRBJ2-2, with D hard to call. The CDR3 has 16 amino acids. The V and J ends lost 5 bases and 0 bases respectively, with 13 bases between them. Germline loops: CDR1 LGHDT, CDR2 YNNKEL (reference sequence). CDR3 amino acids: CASSDRNSPNTGELFF. CDR3 nucleotide sequence: TGTGCCAGCAGCGACCGAAACAGCCCGAACACCGGGGAGCTGTTTTTT.

The J gene is TRBJ1-5, the V gene TRBV2; 7 positions agree with TRBD1. The V and J ends lost 4 bases and 1 base, in that order; junction bases with no gene match: 4. Germline assignment: CDR1 SNHLY and CDR2 FYNNEI. The CDR3 totals 15 residues. The CDR3 reads CASSAGGRSNQPQHF. The CDR3 region has the DNA TGTGCCAGCAGTGCAGGGGGTCGGAGCAATCAGCCCCAGCATTTT.

The CDR3, as DNA: TGTGCCAGCAGCCGACAGGGTGTACTCCACGAGCAGTACTTC. This gives the protein CASSRQGVLHEQYF. The V call is TRBV7-8, the J call TRBJ2-7; 7 bases agree with TRBD1. After removal of 5 bases from V and 5 bases from J, the junction contained 9 bases not matched to a gene. This CDR3 is built from 14 residues. The germline CDR1 and CDR2 sequences are SGHVS and FQNEAQ.